These 2 T cell receptor beta chains share one sample of origin, sequenced in a study of blood T cell repertoires in COVID-19. This table comes from immunoSEQ multiplex PCR, and its TCRdb copy is limited to in-frame clones, with some not included. The table has some 16,000 clones, about 89% seen once. What was sequenced was peripheral blood. These receptors came from a man aged 80 or over with acute or convalescent COVID-19.

The CDR3 coding sequence is TGTGCCAGCAGACGGGGCACAGATACGCAGTATTTT. The encoded protein is CASRRGTDTQYF. V gene TRBV12-3 or TRBV12-4 combines with J gene TRBJ2-3; D is undetermined. CDR3 length: 12 residues. The V gene lost 6 bases and the J gene lost 1 base, with 5 bases spanning the gap.

The chain couples TRBV2 to TRBJ1-5, with TRBD1 as a possible D gene (6 bases). CDR3 length: 14 amino acids. Germline CDR1 and CDR2: SNHLY and FYNNEI. V was trimmed by 5 bases and J by 7 bases, leaving 15 bases between them. The CDR3 DNA follows: TGTGCCAGCAGTTCACAGGGAATCAAACAGCCCCAGCATTTT. Protein: CASSSQGIKQPQHF.